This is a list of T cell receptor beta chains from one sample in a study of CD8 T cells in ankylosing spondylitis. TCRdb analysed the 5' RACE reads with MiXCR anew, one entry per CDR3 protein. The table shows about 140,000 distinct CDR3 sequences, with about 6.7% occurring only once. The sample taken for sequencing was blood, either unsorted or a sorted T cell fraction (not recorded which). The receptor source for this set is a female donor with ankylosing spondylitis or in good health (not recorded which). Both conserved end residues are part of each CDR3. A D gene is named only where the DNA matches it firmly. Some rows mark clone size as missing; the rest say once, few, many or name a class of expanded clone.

CDR3aa: CASSQGRTETQYF
CDR3nt: TGTGCCAGCAGCCAAGGGCGTACGGAGACCCAGTACTTC
j_gene: TRBJ2-5
len: 13
v_gene: TRBV3-1
abundance: many
d_gene: .

CDR3aa: CSANPGADTEAFF
CDR3nt: TGCAGTGCGAATCCAGGGGCAGATACTGAAGCTTTCTTT
j_gene: TRBJ1-1
len: 13
v_gene: TRBV20-1
abundance: many
d_gene: .

CDR3aa: CASKEVPENTGELFF
CDR3nt: TGTGCCAGTAAGGAGGTGCCGGAAAACACCGGGGAGCTGTTTTTT
j_gene: TRBJ2-2
len: 15
v_gene: TRBV19
abundance: .
d_gene: .

CDR3aa: CSARTDRTKGYTF
CDR3nt: TGCAGTGCCAGGACCGACCGAACGAAGGGCTACACCTTC
j_gene: TRBJ1-2
len: 13
v_gene: TRBV20-1
abundance: many
d_gene: .

CDR3aa: CSARDLFRVPNPNTEAFF
CDR3nt: TGCAGTGCTAGAGATCTATTTAGGGTCCCCAACCCGAACACTGAAGCTTTCTTT
j_gene: TRBJ1-1
len: 18
v_gene: TRBV20-1
abundance: many
d_gene: .

CDR3aa: CASSYRGSSGNTIYF
CDR3nt: TGTGCCAGCAGCTACAGGGGATCCTCTGGAAACACCATATATTTT
j_gene: TRBJ1-3
len: 15
v_gene: TRBV7-9
abundance: few
d_gene: TRBD1

CDR3aa: CASSSQGAAYNEQFF
CDR3nt: TGTGCCAGCAGCTCACAGGGGGCAGCCTACAATGAGCAGTTCTTC
j_gene: TRBJ2-1
len: 15
v_gene: TRBV7-1
abundance: few
d_gene: TRBD1

CDR3aa: CASSPSWRGGRTDTQYF
CDR3nt: TGTGCCAGCAGCCCCTCGTGGCGCGGGGGACGGACAGATACGCAGTATTTT
j_gene: TRBJ2-3
len: 17
v_gene: TRBV4-2
abundance: many
d_gene: TRBD2

CDR3aa: CASSYSWVDTQYF
CDR3nt: TGTGCCAGCAGTTACTCCTGGGTGGATACGCAGTATTTT
j_gene: TRBJ2-3
len: 13
v_gene: TRBV6-5
abundance: many
d_gene: .

CDR3aa: CAWSRRETQYF
CDR3nt: TGTGCCTGGAGTAGGAGGGAGACCCAGTACTTC
j_gene: TRBJ2-5
len: 11
v_gene: TRBV30
abundance: .
d_gene: .

CDR3aa: CASSFSVGGELFF
CDR3nt: TGTGCCAGCAGTTTTTCGGTTGGCGGGGAGCTGTTTTTT
j_gene: TRBJ2-2
len: 13
v_gene: TRBV28
abundance: few
d_gene: .

CDR3aa: CASSVLTGGSGNTIYF
CDR3nt: TGCGCCAGCAGCGTTCTAACAGGGGGCTCTGGAAACACCATATATTTT
j_gene: TRBJ1-3
len: 16
v_gene: TRBV5-1
abundance: many
d_gene: TRBD1

CDR3aa: CASSWISNTEAFF
CDR3nt: TGCGCCAGCAGCTGGATCTCGAACACTGAAGCTTTCTTT
j_gene: TRBJ1-1
len: 13
v_gene: TRBV5-1
abundance: many
d_gene: .

CDR3aa: CASSLRQSGSGNTIYF
CDR3nt: TGCGCCAGCAGCCTCCGACAGAGTGGCTCTGGAAACACCATATATTTT
j_gene: TRBJ1-3
len: 16
v_gene: TRBV5-1
abundance: many
d_gene: .

CDR3aa: CASSTGSGQETQYF
CDR3nt: TGTGCCAGCAGCACGGGCTCAGGCCAAGAGACCCAGTACTTC
j_gene: TRBJ2-5
len: 14
v_gene: TRBV7-9
abundance: many
d_gene: .

CDR3aa: CASTPSAGFLNTGELFF
CDR3nt: TGTGCCAGCACCCCTTCGGCAGGGTTTTTGAACACCGGGGAGCTGTTTTTT
j_gene: TRBJ2-2
len: 17
v_gene: TRBV6-1
abundance: many
d_gene: .

CDR3aa: CASSQKPPDTQYF
CDR3nt: TGTGCCAGCAGCCAAAAACCTCCAGATACGCAGTATTTT
j_gene: TRBJ2-3
len: 13
v_gene: TRBV6-1
abundance: many
d_gene: .

CDR3aa: CSVDRGYGEKLFF
CDR3nt: TGCAGCGTTGATCGGGGGTACGGTGAAAAACTGTTTTTT
j_gene: TRBJ1-4
len: 13
v_gene: TRBV29-1
abundance: many
d_gene: .

CDR3aa: CASSSTSRRPLHF
CDR3nt: TGTGCCAGCAGTTCTACATCCCGACGCCCCCTCCACTTT
j_gene: TRBJ1-6
len: 13
v_gene: TRBV2
abundance: many
d_gene: .

CDR3aa: CASSPMGLAEETQYF
CDR3nt: TGCGCCAGCAGCCCCATGGGACTAGCGGAAGAGACCCAGTACTTC
j_gene: TRBJ2-5
len: 15
v_gene: TRBV4-3
abundance: .
d_gene: TRBD2

CDR3aa: CASSPWGGTEAFF
CDR3nt: TGTGCCAGCAGCCCATGGGGGGGCACTGAAGCTTTCTTT
j_gene: TRBJ1-1
len: 13
v_gene: TRBV7-2
abundance: many
d_gene: .